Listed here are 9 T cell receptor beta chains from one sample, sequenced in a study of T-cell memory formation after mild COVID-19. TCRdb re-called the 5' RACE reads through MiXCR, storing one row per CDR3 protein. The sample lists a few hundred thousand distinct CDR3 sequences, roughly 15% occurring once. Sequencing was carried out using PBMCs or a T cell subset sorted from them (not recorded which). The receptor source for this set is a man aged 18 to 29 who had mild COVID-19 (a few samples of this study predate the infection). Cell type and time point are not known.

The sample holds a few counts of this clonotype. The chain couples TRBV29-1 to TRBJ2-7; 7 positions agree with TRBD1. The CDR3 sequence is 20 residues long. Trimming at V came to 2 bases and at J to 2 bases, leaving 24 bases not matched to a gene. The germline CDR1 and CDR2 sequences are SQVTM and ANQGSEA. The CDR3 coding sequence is TGCAGCGTTGAATTCCTCTCGGCAGGGGGACCCATCACAAAACCCTACGAGCAGTACGTC. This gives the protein CSVEFLSAGGPITKPYEQYV.

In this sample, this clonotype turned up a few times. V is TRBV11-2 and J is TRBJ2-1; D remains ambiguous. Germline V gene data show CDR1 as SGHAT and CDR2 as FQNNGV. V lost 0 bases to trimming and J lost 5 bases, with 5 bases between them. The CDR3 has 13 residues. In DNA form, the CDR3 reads TGTGCCAGCAGCTTAGACCCAGACAATGAGCAGTTCTTC. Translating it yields CASSLDPDNEQFF.

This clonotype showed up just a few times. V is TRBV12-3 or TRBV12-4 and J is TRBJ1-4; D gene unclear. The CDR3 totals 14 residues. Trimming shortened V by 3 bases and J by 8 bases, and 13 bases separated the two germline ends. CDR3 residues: CASSFPTETEKLFF. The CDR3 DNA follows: TGTGCCAGCAGTTTCCCGACGGAAACCGAAAAACTGTTTTTT.

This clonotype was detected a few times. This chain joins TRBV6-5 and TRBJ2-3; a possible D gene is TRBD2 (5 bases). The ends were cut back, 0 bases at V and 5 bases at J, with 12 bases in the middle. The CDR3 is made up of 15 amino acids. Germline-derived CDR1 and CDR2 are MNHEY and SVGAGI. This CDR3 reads CASSYSGSVGDTQYF. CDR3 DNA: TGTGCCAGCAGTTACTCGGGGAGCGTCGGAGATACGCAGTATTTT.

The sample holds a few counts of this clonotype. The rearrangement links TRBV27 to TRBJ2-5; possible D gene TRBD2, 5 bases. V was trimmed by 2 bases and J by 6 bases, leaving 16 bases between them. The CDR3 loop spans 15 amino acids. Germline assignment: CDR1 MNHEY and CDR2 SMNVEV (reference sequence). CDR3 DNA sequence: TGTGCCAGCAGTTTAAAGGGCCAGTTCGGGAAGACCCAGTACTTC. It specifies CASSLKGQFGKTQYF.

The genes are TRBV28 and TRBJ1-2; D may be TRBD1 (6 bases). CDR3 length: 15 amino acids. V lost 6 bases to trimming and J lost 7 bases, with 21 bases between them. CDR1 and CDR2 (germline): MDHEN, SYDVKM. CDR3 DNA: TGTGCCAGCAGAAAAACAGGGAAAGCAGGCTCTGGCTACACCTTC. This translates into CASRKTGKAGSGYTF.

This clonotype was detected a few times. This CDR3 reads CASSLTNQPQHF. CDR3 sequence (DNA): TGTGCCAGCAGCTTAACGAATCAGCCCCAGCATTTT. The chain carries TRBV7-2 and TRBJ1-5, with D unclear. The CDR3 totals 12 residues. Between the trimmed V and J ends, which lost 2 bases and 4 bases, there was a span of 3 bases. CDR1 is SGHTA, CDR2 FQGNSA, per germline.

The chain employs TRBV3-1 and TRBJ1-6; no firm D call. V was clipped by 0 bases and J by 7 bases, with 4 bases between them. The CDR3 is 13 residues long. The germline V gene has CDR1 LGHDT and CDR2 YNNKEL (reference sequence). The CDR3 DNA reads TGTGCCAGCAGCCAAGATTCGAATTCACCCCTCCACTTT. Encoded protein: CASSQDSNSPLHF.

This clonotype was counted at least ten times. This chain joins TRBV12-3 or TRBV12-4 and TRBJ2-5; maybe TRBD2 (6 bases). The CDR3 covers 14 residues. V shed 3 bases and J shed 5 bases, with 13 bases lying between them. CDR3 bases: TGTGCCAGCAGTTTCTGGGGGGTCGGCGAGACCCAGTACTTC. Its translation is CASSFWGVGETQYF.